This TCR beta chain comes out of a study of tumor-infiltrating lymphocytes in primary liver carcinoma. Total RNA and DNA came together from about 21-30 mg of bulk tissue without cell sorting. These patients lived with chronic HBV infection and had never been treated. Whole-study results and caveats: Top-250-clone fractions were significantly higher in tumors than in blood (p = 0.039).

On this clonotype itself: Antigen unknown. The junction and the germline gene differ at one end; a read error may be behind it.

The length of the CDR3 is 12 residues. Germline CDR1 and CDR2: SQVTM and ANQGSEA. cDNA specific to TCR beta was made from approximately 500 ng of total RNA, with a constant-region primer employed for priming. Library construction for TCR beta comprised three nested multiplex PCR rounds performed with slightly modified ARM-PCR. Use of TRBV1-TRBV30 forward primers with a C-beta reverse primer characterized the first two PCR rounds, which lasted roughly 9 cycles each. Each CDR3 protein gets one entry after TCRdb re-called the multiplex PCR reads with MiXCR. The table has about 120,000 distinct CDR3 sequences, approximately 68% seen once.

The sequencing input was tumor-adjacent normal liver tissue. The chain recombines TRBV29-1 with TRBJ2-2; tentative D call: TRBD1 (6 bases). The clonotype comes from an older woman with primary liver carcinoma and hepatitis B virus infection. This CDR3 is CSVEWDTGVLFF. In nucleotides, the CDR3 is TGCAGTGTTGAATGGGACACTGGGGTGCTGTTTTTT.